This note documents a single TCR beta chain sequence. UMI-labeled 5' RACE yielded the TRB cDNA libraries. TCRdb re-analyzed the 5' RACE reads; it lists each CDR3 protein once, without DNA. This sample contains approximately 60,000 distinct CDR3 sequences. This CDR3 is built from 14 residues. Germline V gives CDR1 PRHDT, CDR2 FYEKMQ (reference sequence). The data derive from a study of CXCR3-negative and CXCR3-positive naive CD8 T cells. This rearrangement joins TRBV13 to TRBJ1-2; TCRdb's D gene call, TRBD1, goes unchecked for lack of DNA. This clonotype originated in a human donor in good health. Some clones in this sample may be carry-over from other donors' samples. The sequencing sample was made of memory CD8+ T cells from blood. CDR3 in amino acids: CASSQTGEGYGYTF.